This TCR beta chain derives from a study of T cells in Graves' hyperthyroidism and ophthalmopathy. Study results and caveats: In the analysis, a 13 V-J model separated ophthalmopathy from stable hyperthyroidism. Expanded thyroid clonotypes (above 0.001) were mostly also found in blood. Ophthalmopathy was predicted by the model a median of about 6.5 months ahead of onset.

TCR beta CDR3 sequences were amplified from RNA transcripts. A set of HTBI primers served as the primers for a first-round RT-PCR of the TCR CDR3. TCRdb reprocessed the multiplex PCR reads with MiXCR, giving one entry per CDR3 protein. The sample carries hundreds of thousands of distinct CDR3 sequences, around 20% recorded once. A remark on this clonotype: What it recognizes is unknown.

The PBMCs studied were ones that came from 8.5 to 10 ml fresh peripheral blood. The V segment lost 9 bases and the J segment 5 bases; nucleotides outside the gene matches: 9. CDR1 and CDR2 from the germline V gene are LNHDA and SQIVND (reference sequence). The CDR3 covers 14 residues. Sequencing was carried out using blood. This clonotype originated in a man aged 40-50 years with Graves' ophthalmopathy. The chain uses TRBV19 and TRBJ2-1; 8 positions agree with TRBD1. CDR3 protein: CASRARTGHNEQFF. The CDR3 nucleotides read TGTGCCAGCAGGGCTCGGACAGGGCACAATGAGCAGTTCTTC.